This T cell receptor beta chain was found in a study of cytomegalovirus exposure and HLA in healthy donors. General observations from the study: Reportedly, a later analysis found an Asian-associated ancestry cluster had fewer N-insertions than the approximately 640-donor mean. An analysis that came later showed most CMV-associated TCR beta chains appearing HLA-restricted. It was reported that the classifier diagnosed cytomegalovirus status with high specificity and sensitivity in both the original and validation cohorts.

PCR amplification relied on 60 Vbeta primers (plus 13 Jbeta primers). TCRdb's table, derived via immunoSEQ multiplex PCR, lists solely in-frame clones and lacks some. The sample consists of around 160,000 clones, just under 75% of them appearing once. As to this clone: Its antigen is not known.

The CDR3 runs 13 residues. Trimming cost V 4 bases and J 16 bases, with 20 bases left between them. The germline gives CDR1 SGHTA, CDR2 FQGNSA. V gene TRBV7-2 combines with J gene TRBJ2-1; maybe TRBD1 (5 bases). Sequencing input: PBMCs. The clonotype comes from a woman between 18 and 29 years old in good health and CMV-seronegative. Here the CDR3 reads CASSYHPQGVEFF. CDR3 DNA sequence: TGTGCCAGCAGCTACCACCCGCAGGGTGTGGAATTCTTC.